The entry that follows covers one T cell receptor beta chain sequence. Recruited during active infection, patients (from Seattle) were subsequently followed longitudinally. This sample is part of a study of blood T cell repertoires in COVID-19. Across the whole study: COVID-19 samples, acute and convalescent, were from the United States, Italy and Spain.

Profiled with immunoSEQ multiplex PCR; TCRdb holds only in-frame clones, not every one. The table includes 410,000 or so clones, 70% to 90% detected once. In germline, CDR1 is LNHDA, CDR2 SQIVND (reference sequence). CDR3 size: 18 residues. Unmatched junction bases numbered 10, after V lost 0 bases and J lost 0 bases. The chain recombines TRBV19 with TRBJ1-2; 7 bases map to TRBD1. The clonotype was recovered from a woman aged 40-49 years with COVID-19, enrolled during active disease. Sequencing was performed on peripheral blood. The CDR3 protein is CASSIDRWTGYTNYGYTF. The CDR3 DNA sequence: TGTGCCAGTAGTATAGACCGATGGACAGGATATACTAACTATGGCTACACCTTC.